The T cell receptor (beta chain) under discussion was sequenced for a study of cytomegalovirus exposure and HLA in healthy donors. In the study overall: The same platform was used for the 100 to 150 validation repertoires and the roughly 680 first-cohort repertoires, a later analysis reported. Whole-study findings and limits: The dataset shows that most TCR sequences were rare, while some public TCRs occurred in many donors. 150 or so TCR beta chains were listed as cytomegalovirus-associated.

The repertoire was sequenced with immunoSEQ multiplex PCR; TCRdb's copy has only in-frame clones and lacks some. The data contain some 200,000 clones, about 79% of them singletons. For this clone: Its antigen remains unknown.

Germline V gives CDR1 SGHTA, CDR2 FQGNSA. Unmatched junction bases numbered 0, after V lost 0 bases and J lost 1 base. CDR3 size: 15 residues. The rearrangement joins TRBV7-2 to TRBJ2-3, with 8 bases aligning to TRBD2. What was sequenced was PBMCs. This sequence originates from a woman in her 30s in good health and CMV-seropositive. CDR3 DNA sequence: TGTGCCAGCAGCTTAGCAGCGGGGGGCACAGATACGCAGTATTTT. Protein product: CASSLAAGGTDTQYF.